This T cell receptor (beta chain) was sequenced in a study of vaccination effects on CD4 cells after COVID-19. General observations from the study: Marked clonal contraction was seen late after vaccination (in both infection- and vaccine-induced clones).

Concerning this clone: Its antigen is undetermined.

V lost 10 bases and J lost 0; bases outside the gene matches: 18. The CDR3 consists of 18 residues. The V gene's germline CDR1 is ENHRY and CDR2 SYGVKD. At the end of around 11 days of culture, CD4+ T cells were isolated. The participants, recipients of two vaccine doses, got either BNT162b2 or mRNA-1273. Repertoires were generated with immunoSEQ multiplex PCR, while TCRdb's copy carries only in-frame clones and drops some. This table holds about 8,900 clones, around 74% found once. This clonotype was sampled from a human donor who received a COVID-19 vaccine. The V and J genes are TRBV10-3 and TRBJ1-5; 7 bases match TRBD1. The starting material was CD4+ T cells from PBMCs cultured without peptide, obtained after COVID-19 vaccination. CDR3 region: CATQTRRTGGNSNQPQHF. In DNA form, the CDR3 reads TGTGCCACCCAGACCCGCCGGACAGGCGGCAATAGCAATCAGCCCCAGCATTTT.